This TCR beta chain is from a study of blood T cell repertoires in COVID-19. About the study: Material from acute and convalescent COVID-19 was sourced from the United States, Italy and Spain. Sources were T cells, B-cell-depleted T cells, or PBMCs; the material itself was cDNA or gDNA.

It was during active infection that Seattle patients were enrolled and then longitudinally followed. The CDR3 extends over 14 amino acids. Per germline, CDR1 LGHDT and CDR2 YNNKEL (reference sequence). V was shortened by 4 bases and J by 0 bases, with 9 bases between the two germline ends. How the authors handled the data: Reference gene primers were amplified, and this amplification served to estimate nucleated cell counts. Clones were read by immunoSEQ multiplex PCR, and TCRdb kept only the in-frame ones, dropping some. V and J calls and clone size are copied from that table; D and trimming were computed from the DNA. The table lists over 150,000 clones, 85% of them singletons.

This chain connects TRBV3-1 (or the pseudogene TRBV3-2) to TRBJ1-2; tentative D call: TRBD1 (5 bases). Input material: peripheral blood. The receptor was derived from a woman aged 55-69 years with COVID-19, enrolled during active disease. The CDR3 is CASSPRGSNYGYTF. The CDR3 DNA reads TGTGCCAGCAGCCCTAGGGGTTCTAACTATGGCTACACCTTC.